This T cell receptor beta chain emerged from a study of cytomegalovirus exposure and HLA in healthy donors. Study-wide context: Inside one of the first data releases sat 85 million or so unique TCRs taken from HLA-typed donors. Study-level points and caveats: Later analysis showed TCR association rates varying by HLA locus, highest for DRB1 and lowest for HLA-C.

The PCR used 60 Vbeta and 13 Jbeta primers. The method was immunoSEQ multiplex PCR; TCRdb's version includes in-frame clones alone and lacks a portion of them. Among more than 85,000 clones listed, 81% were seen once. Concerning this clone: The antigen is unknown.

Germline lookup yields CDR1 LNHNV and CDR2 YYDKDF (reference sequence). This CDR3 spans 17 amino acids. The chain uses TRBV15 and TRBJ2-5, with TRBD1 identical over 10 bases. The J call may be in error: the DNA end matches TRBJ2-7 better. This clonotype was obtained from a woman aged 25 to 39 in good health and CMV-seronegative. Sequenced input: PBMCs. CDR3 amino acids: CATSRGPGQGLDYEQYF. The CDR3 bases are TGTGCCACCAGCAGAGGGCCGGGACAGGGGTTGGATTACGAGCAGTACTTC.